These T cell receptor beta chains were read from a single sample in a study of T cell repertoires in cytomegalovirus infection. TCRdb re-called the reads through MiXCR, storing one row per CDR3 protein. The data contain about a million distinct CDR3 sequences, approximately 32% of them seen just once; the ten biggest clones take up about an eighth. These receptors have no identified antigens. The source was cultured CD8+ T cells from PBMCs, collected from culture after CMV antigen stimulation. These receptors were obtained from a human donor in good health (CMV status not recorded). Some clones in this sample may be carry-over from other donors' samples. Both conserved end residues are part of each CDR3. A D gene is named only where the DNA matches it firmly. Some rows have no size entry. The others give once, few or many, or a class for an expanded clone.

abundance	d_gene	v_gene	len	j_gene	CDR3nt	CDR3aa
few	.	TRBV19	15	TRBJ1-2	TGTGCCAGTAGTATCGCTACAGGGTTTGGCTATGGCTACACCTTC	CASSIATGFGYGYTF
few	TRBD1	TRBV6-8	14	TRBJ1-5	TGTGCCAGCAGCCCCAGGGGGGGGGGCCAGCCCCAGCATTTT	CASSPRGGGQPQHF
.	TRBD1	TRBV6-1	15	TRBJ1-5	TGTGCCAGCCGGGACAGGGGCCTTCACAATCAGCCCCAGCATTTT	CASRDRGLHNQPQHF
.	.	TRBV10-3	17	TRBJ1-1	TGTGCCATCCTGGCAGGGTTCGGGCAGGGGTTGAACACTGAAGCTTTCTTT	CAILAGFGQGLNTEAFF
once	.	TRBV15	14	TRBJ1-5	TGTGCCACCAGCCGTCGAGGGGATAATCAGCCCCAGCATTTT	CATSRRGDNQPQHF
few	.	TRBV7-6	15	TRBJ2-1	TGTGCCAGCAGCTTAGCGGGGCTGGAGGACAATGAGCAGTTCTTC	CASSLAGLEDNEQFF
.	.	TRBV28	13	TRBJ1-5	TGTGCCAGCAGTTTATTCTTCAATCAGCCCCAGCATTTT	CASSLFFNQPQHF
few	.	TRBV12-3/TRBV12-4	14	TRBJ2-2	TGTGCCAGCACCGGGGCCCCGAACACCGGGGAGCTGTTTTTT	CASTGAPNTGELFF
.	TRBD2	TRBV7-9	17	TRBJ2-1	TGTGCCAGCAGCAAGGGACTAGCGGCGAGCTCCTACAATGAGCAGTTCTTC	CASSKGLAASSYNEQFF
.	TRBD1	TRBV7-9	15	TRBJ2-3	TGTGCCAGCAGCTCCCAGGGGGCTCCCACAGATACGCAGTATTTT	CASSSQGAPTDTQYF
few	TRBD1	TRBV6-1	16	TRBJ2-1	TGTGCCAGCAGCGATATACCGGGACAGGGGTCCAATGAGCAGTTCTTC	CASSDIPGQGSNEQFF
once	TRBD1	TRBV29-1	13	TRBJ1-5	TGCAGCTTTCGGACAGGGAGCAATCAGACCCAGCATTTT	CSFRTGSNQTQHF
.	.	TRBV12-3/TRBV12-4	13	TRBJ2-7	TGTGCCAGCAGGCCGCGGGACCGATACGAGCGGTACTTC	CASRPRDRYERYF
.	.	TRBV15	11	TRBJ1-1	TGTGCCACCGGGGGGAACACTGAAGCTTTCTTT	CATGGNTEAFF
few	.	TRBV19	14	TRBJ1-1	TGTGCCAGTAGTAGTGTAGGACTGAACACTGAAGCTTTCTTT	CASSSVGLNTEAFF
few	TRBD1	TRBV7-6	15	TRBJ2-1	TGTGCCAGCAGCGCGGGACAGGGCCTTAACAATGAGCAGTTCTTC	CASSAGQGLNNEQFF